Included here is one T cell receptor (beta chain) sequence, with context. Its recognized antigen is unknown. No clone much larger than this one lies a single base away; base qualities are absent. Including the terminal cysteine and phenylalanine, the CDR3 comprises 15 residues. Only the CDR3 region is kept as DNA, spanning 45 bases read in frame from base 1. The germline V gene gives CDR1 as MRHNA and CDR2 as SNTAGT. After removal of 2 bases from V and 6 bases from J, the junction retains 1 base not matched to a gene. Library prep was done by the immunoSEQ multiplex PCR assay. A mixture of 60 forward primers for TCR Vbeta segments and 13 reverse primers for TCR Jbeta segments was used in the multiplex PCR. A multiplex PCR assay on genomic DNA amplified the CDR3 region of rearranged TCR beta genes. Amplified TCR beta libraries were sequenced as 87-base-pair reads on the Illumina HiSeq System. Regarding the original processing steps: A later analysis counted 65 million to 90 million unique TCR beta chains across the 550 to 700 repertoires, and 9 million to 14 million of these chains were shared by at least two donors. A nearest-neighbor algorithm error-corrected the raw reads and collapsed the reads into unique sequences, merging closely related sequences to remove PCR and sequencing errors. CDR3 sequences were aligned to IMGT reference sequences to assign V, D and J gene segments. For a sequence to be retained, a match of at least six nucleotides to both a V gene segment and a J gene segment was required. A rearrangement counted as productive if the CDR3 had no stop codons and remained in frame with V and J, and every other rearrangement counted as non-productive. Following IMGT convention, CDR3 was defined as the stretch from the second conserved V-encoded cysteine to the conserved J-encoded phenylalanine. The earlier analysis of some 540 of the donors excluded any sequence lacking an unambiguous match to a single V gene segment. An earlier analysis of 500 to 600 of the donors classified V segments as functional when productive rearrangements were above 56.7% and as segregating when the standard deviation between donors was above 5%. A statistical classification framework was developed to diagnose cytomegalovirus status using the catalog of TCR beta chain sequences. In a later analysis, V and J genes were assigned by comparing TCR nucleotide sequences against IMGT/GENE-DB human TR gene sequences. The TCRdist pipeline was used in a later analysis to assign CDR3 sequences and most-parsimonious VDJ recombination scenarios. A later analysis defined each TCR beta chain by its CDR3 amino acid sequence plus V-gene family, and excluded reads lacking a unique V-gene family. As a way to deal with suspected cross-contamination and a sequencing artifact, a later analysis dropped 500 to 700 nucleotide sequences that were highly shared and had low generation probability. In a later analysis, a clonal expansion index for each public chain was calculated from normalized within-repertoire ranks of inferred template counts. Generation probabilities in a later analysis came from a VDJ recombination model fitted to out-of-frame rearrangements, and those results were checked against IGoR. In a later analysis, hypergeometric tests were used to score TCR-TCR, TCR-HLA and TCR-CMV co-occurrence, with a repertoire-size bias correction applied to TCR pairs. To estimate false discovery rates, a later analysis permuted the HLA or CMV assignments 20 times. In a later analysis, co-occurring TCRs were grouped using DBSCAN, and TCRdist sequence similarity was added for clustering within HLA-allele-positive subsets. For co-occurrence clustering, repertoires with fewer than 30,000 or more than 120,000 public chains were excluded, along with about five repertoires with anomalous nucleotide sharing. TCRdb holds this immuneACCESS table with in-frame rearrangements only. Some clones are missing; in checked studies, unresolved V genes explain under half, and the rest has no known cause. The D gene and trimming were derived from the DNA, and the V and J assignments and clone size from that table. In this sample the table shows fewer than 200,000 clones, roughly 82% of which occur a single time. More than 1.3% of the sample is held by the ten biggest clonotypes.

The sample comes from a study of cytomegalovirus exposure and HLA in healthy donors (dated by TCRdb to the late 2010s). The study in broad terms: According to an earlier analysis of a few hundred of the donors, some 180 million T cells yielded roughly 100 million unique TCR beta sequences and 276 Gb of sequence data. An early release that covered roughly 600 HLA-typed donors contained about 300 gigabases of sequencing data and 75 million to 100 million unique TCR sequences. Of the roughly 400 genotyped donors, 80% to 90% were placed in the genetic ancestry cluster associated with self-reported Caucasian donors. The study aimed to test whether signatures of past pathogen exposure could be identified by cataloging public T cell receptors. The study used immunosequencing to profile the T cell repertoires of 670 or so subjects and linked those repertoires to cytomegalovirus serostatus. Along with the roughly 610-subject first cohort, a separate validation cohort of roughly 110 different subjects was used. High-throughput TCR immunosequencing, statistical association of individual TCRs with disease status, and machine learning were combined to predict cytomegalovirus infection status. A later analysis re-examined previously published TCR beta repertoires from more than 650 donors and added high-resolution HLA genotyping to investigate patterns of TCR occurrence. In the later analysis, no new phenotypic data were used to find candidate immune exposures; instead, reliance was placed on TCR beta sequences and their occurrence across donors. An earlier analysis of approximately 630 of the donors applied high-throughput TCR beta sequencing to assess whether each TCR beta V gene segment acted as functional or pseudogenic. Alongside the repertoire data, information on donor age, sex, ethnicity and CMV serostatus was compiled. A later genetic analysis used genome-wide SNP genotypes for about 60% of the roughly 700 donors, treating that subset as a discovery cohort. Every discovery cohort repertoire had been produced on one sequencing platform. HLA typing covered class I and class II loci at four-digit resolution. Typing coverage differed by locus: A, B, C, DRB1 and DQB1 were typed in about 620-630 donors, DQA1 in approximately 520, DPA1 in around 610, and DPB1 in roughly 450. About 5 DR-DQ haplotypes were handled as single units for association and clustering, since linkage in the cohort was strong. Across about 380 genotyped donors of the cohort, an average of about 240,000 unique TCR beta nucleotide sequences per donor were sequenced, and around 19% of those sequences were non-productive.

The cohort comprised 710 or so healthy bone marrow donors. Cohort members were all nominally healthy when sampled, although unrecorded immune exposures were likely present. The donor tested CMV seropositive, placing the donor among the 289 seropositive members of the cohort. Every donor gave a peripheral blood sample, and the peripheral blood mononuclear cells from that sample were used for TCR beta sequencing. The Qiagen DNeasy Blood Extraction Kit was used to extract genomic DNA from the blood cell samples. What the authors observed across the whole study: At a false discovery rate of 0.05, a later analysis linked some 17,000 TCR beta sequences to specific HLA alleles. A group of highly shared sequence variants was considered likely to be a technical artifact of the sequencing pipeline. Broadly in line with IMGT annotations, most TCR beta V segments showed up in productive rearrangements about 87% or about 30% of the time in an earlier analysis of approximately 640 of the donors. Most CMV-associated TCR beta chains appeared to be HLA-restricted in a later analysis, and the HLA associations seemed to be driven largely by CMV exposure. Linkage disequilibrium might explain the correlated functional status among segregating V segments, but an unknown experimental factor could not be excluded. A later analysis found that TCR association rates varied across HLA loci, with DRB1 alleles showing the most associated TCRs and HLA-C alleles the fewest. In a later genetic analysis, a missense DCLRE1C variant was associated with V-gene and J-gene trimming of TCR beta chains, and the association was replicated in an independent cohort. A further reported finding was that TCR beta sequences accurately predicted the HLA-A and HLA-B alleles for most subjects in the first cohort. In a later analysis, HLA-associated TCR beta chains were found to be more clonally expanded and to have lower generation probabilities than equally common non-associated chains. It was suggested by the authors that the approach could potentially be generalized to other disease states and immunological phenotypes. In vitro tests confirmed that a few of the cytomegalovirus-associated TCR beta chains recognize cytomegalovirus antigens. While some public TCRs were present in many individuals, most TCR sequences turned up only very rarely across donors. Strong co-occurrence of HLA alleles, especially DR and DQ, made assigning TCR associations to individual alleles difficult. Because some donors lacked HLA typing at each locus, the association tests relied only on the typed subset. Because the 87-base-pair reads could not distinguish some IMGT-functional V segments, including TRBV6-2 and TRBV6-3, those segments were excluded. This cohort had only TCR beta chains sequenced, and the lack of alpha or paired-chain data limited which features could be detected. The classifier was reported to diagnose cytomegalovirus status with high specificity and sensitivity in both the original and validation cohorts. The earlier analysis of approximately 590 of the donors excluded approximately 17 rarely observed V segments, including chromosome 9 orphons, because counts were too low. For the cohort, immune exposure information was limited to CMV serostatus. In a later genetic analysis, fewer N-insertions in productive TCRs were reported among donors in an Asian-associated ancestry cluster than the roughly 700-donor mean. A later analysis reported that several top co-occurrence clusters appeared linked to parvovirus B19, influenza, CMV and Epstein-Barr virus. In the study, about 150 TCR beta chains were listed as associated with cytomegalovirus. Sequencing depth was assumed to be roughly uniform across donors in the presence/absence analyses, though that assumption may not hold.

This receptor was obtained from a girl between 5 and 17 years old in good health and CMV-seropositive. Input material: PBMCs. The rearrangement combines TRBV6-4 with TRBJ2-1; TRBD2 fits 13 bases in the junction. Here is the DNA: TGTGCCAGCAGTGACGGGACTAGCGGGGCCAATGAGCAGTTCTTC. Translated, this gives CASSDGTSGANEQFF.